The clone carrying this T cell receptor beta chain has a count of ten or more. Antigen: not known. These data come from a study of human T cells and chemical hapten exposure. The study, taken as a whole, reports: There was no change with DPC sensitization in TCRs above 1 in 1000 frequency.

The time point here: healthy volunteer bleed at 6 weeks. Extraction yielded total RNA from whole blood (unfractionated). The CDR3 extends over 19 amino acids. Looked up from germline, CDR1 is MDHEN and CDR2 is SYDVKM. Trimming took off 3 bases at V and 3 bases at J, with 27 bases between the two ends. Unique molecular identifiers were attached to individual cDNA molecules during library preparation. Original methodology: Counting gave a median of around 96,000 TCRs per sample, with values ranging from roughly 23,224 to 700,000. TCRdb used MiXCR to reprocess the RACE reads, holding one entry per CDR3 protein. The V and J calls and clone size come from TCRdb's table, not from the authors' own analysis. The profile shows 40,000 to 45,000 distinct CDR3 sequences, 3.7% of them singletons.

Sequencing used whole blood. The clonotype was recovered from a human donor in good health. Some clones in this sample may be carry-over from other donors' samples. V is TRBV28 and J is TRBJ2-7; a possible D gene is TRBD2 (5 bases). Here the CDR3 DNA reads TGTGCCAGCAGTTTCATATACGGCATAGTGAGCGGAGGATTCTACGAGCAGTACTTC. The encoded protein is CASSFIYGIVSGGFYEQYF.